This record concerns one T cell receptor (beta chain) sequence. Antigen specificity is unknown. The template for TCR beta VDJ and CDR3 sequence profiling was genomic DNA. From the reads, TCRdb called clonotypes with MiXCR, one entry per CDR3 protein. The data contain 250,000 to 300,000 distinct CDR3 sequences, around three fifths of them singletons. These data originate in a study of CD8+CD57+ T cells in acquired aplastic anemia. Study-level information: Sorted CD4+ and CD8+ cells yielded DNA averaging around 3.2 ug.

Study outcomes and limitations: CD8+ Simpson's diversity did not differ significantly between patients and controls. The same twenty-nine CD8+ CDR3 sequences occurred in patients and in controls.

V gave up 1 base and J gave up 4 bases, with 4 bases separating them. In germline, CDR1 is SEHNR, CDR2 FQNEAQ (reference sequence). The CDR3 contains 13 residues. Sequencing was done on a sample of sorted CD4+, CD8+, or CD8+CD57+ T cells (not recorded which) from PBMCs. The sequence derives from a human donor with severe aplastic anemia or a healthy control (not recorded which). The chain uses TRBV7-9 and TRBJ2-2; D is ambiguous. CDR3 sequence reads: CASSLGITGELFF. The CDR3 nucleotides are TGTGCCAGCAGCTTAGGCATCACCGGGGAGCTGTTTTTT.